Shown below are 16 T cell receptor beta chains from a single sample sequenced in a study of shared clonotypes between healthy human individuals. CD45RO-negative CD8 cells positively selected for CCR7 made up the naive population, which excluded terminally differentiated effector memory CD45RA+ cells. TCRdb keeps only in-frame clones here, not all; method: immunoSEQ multiplex PCR. Of 2 million or so clones detected, roughly 95% appear once; the ten largest clones hold more than 0.95%. Specimen: naive CD8+ T cells sorted from blood. All receptors derive from a man between 18 and 35 years old in good health.

The chain joins TRBV4-1 to TRBJ2-7; D is ambiguous. Germline V gene sequence: CDR1 MGHRA, CDR2 YSYEKL. Trimming pared 5 bases from V and 4 bases from J, leaving 15 bases between. The CDR3 is 14 residues long. CDR3 nucleotide sequence: TGCGCCAGCAGCGCCGGTCCGGGTAATTACGAGCAGTACTTC. Protein: CASSAGPGNYEQYF.

This clone was seen just once. V and J are TRBV6-1 and TRBJ2-2; no firm D call. Germline loops: CDR1 MNHNS, CDR2 SASEGT. V lost 3 bases, J lost 4 bases, and 12 bases lay in between. The CDR3 contains 15 residues. CDR3 residues: CASSDNLLSTGELFF. The CDR3 region has the DNA TGTGCCAGCAGTGATAACCTGTTGTCCACCGGGGAGCTGTTTTTT.

J is TRBJ2-7 and V is TRBV5-4; 15 bases are a match to TRBD2. CDR1 and CDR2 (germline): SGHNT, YYREEE (reference sequence). The ends lost 4 bases at V and 3 bases at J; junction bases unmatched: 5. CDR3 length equals 16 residues. CDR3 nucleotides: TGTGCCAGCAGCCAGGGACTAGCGGGAGGTAACTACGAGCAGTACTTC. Its translation: CASSQGLAGGNYEQYF.

As regards this clone: An end of the junction differs from the germline gene, which may be a read error. This sequence joins TRBV6-5 and TRBJ1-6; the D is unclear. The CDR3 loop spans 13 amino acids. Germline-derived CDR1 and CDR2 are MNHEY and SVGAGI. CDR3 sequence (DNA): TGTGCCAGCAGTGGGCTAATAAATTCACCCTTCCACTTT. It specifies CASSGLINSPFHF.

V is TRBV27 and J is TRBJ2-7; 8 bases are shared with TRBD2. Germline V gene data show CDR1 as MNHEY and CDR2 as SMNVEV (reference sequence). V lost 4 bases, J lost 2 bases, and 7 bases stayed unmatched. The CDR3 loop spans 15 amino acids. The DNA for the CDR3 is TGTGCCAGCAGTTACGGAAGCGGGAGTACCTACGAGCAGTACTTC. This encodes CASSYGSGSTYEQYF.

The J gene is TRBJ2-7, the V gene TRBV5-5; D may match TRBD1 or TRBD2 (5 bases each). V lost 0 bases and J 2 bases, leaving 9 bases between the germline ends. The CDR3 runs 14 residues. Germline-derived CDR1 and CDR2 are SGHKS and YYEKEE (reference sequence). CDR3 amino acids: CASSLGQGPYEQYF. The CDR3 DNA reads TGTGCCAGCAGCTTGGGGCAGGGACCCTACGAGCAGTACTTC.

This rearrangement joins TRBV30 to TRBJ2-7; D tentatively reads TRBD1 or TRBD2 (5 bases each). The CDR3 has 15 amino acids. The germline gives CDR1 GTSNPN, CDR2 SVGIG (reference sequence). V was cut by 4 bases and J by 2 bases, with 18 bases left in between. The CDR3 protein is CAWIGDGSYPYEQYF. CDR3 bases: TGTGCCTGGATTGGGGACGGATCCTATCCCTACGAGCAGTACTTC.

V usage is TRBV7-9 and J usage is TRBJ2-7, with 12 bases matching TRBD1. Germline V lookup: CDR1 SEHNR, CDR2 FQNEAQ (reference sequence). This CDR3 is 15 amino acids long. The V segment lost 4 bases and the J segment 7 bases; nucleotides outside the gene matches: 8. The CDR3 DNA sequence: TGTGCCAGCAGCTATCCGGGACAGGGGGCGCTTGAGCAGTACTTC. Residues: CASSYPGQGALEQYF.

The V call is TRBV28, the J call TRBJ2-2; TRBD2 matches at 10 bases. CDR3 length: 18 residues. CDR1 and CDR2 from the germline V gene are MDHEN and SYDVKM. V was clipped by 5 bases and J by 1 base; unmatched bases: 10. CDR3 in DNA: TGTGCCAGCAGTCCTCTCGCCGGGACTAGCGAGAACACCGGGGAGCTGTTTTTT. Its translation: CASSPLAGTSENTGELFF.

The chain carries TRBV10-1 and TRBJ2-3; a weak D match, TRBD1 (5 bases). The CDR3 loop spans 14 amino acids. The V and J ends lost 0 bases and 5 bases respectively, with 9 bases between them. Per the germline V gene, CDR1 is WNHNN and CDR2 is SYGVQD (reference sequence). The CDR3 loop reads CASSESPGQDTQYF. Written as DNA, the CDR3 is TGCGCCAGCAGTGAGTCCCCAGGGCAAGATACGCAGTATTTT.

The chain has TRBV7-9 and TRBJ1-6; D is unclear. In germline, CDR1 is SEHNR, CDR2 FQNEAQ (reference sequence). Trimming took off 5 bases at V and 0 bases at J, with 11 bases between the two ends. There are 16 residues in the CDR3. The CDR3: CASSGEESSYNSPLHF. For the CDR3, the DNA is TGTGCCAGCAGCGGGGAGGAGAGCTCCTATAATTCACCCCTCCACTTT.

This chain connects TRBV28 to TRBJ1-1, with D hard to call. Per the germline V gene, CDR1 is MDHEN and CDR2 is SYDVKM. The V end was cut by 3 bases, the J end by 5 bases, with 13 bases between. The CDR3 has 14 residues. The CDR3 nucleotides read TGTGCCAGCAGTTTGAGGGTGAGGAAAACTGAAGCTTTCTTT. It is translated as CASSLRVRKTEAFF.

The rearrangement uses TRBV7-3 and TRBJ2-3; TRBD2 matches 10 bases. CDR3 length: 16 residues. The germline V gene encodes CDR1 SGHTA and CDR2 FQGTGA. The junction had 8 bases not matched to a gene; V was cut back by 5 bases and J by 3 bases. The chain's CDR3 is CASSTSPSGGTDTQYF. The CDR3 DNA is TGTGCCAGCAGCACATCCCCTAGCGGGGGAACAGATACGCAGTATTTT.

The V and J genes are TRBV4-3 and TRBJ2-7; the match to TRBD2 covers 12 bases. The trim removed 3 bases at V and 5 bases at J, leaving 8 bases unmatched. The germline V gene has CDR1 LGHNA and CDR2 YSLEER. This CDR3 contains 16 residues. CDR3 amino acids: CASSHRTSGIAHEQYF. The CDR3 nucleotides read TGCGCCAGCAGCCACAGGACTAGCGGGATCGCCCACGAGCAGTACTTC.

This rearrangement joins TRBV11-2 to TRBJ2-7; 9 bases agree with TRBD2. V dropped 1 base and J dropped 3; count of bases not matched to a gene: 10. Germline CDR1 is SGHAT and CDR2 is FQNNGV. This CDR3 contains 17 residues. CDR3 in amino acids: CASSLGDLAGLFYEQYF. CDR3 sequence (DNA): TGTGCCAGCAGCTTAGGAGATCTAGCGGGATTATTCTACGAGCAGTACTTC.

V gene TRBV4-1 combines with J gene TRBJ2-7; possibly TRBD1 for D (6 bases). The V and J ends lost 1 base and 6 bases respectively, with 22 bases between them. The CDR3 sequence is 17 residues long. CDR1 is MGHRA, CDR2 YSYEKL, per germline. The CDR3 loop reads CASSQGWLQQGGPEQYF. CDR3 DNA sequence: TGCGCCAGCAGCCAAGGTTGGTTACAACAGGGCGGTCCCGAGCAGTACTTC.